The 3 T cell receptor beta chains below come from one sample, sequenced in a study of Graves' ophthalmopathy and Graves' hyperthyroidism. Scientists amplified the TCR beta CDR3 regions from RNA transcripts. The first-round RT-PCR employed HTBI primers together with the Qiagen OneStep RT-PCR kit. A multiplex PCR was then performed as the second round. TCRdb processed the multiplex PCR reads anew with MiXCR; each CDR3 protein has one entry. This table has 600,000 to 700,000 distinct CDR3 sequences, more than 40% appearing once. The sequenced sample consisted of peripheral blood. These receptors originate from an adult man with Graves' ophthalmopathy.

This clonotype has at least ten counts. The chain uses TRBV5-5 and TRBJ2-6, with a possible D match to TRBD1 (5 bases). Per the germline V gene, CDR1 is SGHKS and CDR2 is YYEKEE (reference sequence). This CDR3 is 13 amino acids long. V was trimmed by 9 bases and J by 2 bases, leaving 9 bases between them. The CDR3 DNA is TGTGCCACGGCCAGGGCTGGGGCCAACGTCCTGACTTTC. Translating gives CATARAGANVLTF.

As regards this clonotype: A read error is possible here, since a much larger clone lies one base away. J is TRBJ1-5 and V is TRBV10-3; TRBD1 is a possible D gene (5 bases). The CDR3 extends over 15 amino acids. Germline assignment: CDR1 ENHRY and CDR2 SYGVKD. The CDR3 spells CASSYTGTVNQPQHF. The CDR3 bases are TGTGCCAGCAGTTATACTGGGACGGTGAATCAGCCCCAGCATTTT.

Points on this clonotype: A much larger clone lies one base from this, so it may be a read error. The V gene is TRBV7-9, the J gene TRBJ2-5; the match to TRBD1 covers 9 bases. V lost 1 base to trimming and J lost 13 bases; unmatched junction nucleotides: 4. The CDR3 has 12 amino acids. The germline CDR1 and CDR2 sequences are SEHNR and FQNEAQ (reference sequence). In DNA, the CDR3 is TGTGCCAGCAGCTTAGTGCGGGGACAGGGGTACTTC. Its protein is CASSLVRGQGYF.